Shown below are 26 T cell receptor beta chains from a single sample sequenced in a study of somatic mutations in cytotoxic T cells in rheumatoid arthritis. Some clones are missing from TCRdb's copy, which holds only in-frame ones; the method was immunoSEQ multiplex PCR. The data show tens of thousands of clones, 70% to 90% seen once. The sample was CD8+ T cells sorted from blood. The source is an adult with rheumatoid arthritis.

The V gene is TRBV2, the J gene TRBJ1-1; D is perhaps TRBD1 (6 bases). Germline-derived CDR1 and CDR2 are SNHLY and FYNNEI. The CDR3 contains 16 residues. Deletions cut 0 bases from V and 0 bases from J, with 11 bases between. In nucleotides, the CDR3 is TGTGCCAGCAGTGAAGCGCAGGACAGCATGAACACTGAAGCTTTCTTT. Amino acid sequence: CASSEAQDSMNTEAFF.

In nucleotides, the CDR3 is TGCGCCAGCAGCCATCATACCGGGACCGGAGGGGAGACCCAGTACTTC. It specifies CASSHHTGTGGETQYF. The chain links TRBV4-3 to TRBJ2-5; possible D gene TRBD2, 6 bases. Deletions cut 3 bases from V and 5 bases from J, with 19 bases between. Germline V gives CDR1 LGHNA, CDR2 YSLEER. The CDR3 runs to 16 residues.

This clone was seen a handful of times. The chain links TRBV7-6 to TRBJ2-2; tentative D call: TRBD1 (6 bases). Germline loops: CDR1 SGHVS, CDR2 FNYEAQ. Trimming took off 5 bases at V and 7 bases at J, with 14 bases between the two ends. The CDR3 length is 14 residues. In nucleotides, the CDR3 is TGTGCCAGCAGCACCATCAGGGGAAACGGGGAGCTGTTTTTT. It yields the protein CASSTIRGNGELFF.

The genes are TRBV7-9 and TRBJ1-1; 7 bases fit TRBD1. The CDR3 extends over 15 amino acids. Germline assignment: CDR1 SEHNR and CDR2 FQNEAQ (reference sequence). After removal of 5 bases from V and 3 bases from J, the junction contained 9 bases not matched to a gene. This chain's CDR3 is CASSPKPRGDTEAFF. DNA for the CDR3: TGTGCCAGCAGCCCTAAGCCCAGGGGGGACACTGAAGCTTTCTTT.

This sequence joins TRBV4-3 and TRBJ2-2; no definite D call. CDR1 and CDR2 from the germline V gene are LGHNA and YSLEER. CDR3 length: 16 residues. V was shortened by 0 bases and J by 3 bases, with 11 bases between the two germline ends. CDR3 coding DNA: TGCGCCAGCAGCCAAGATTTCTTCCCCGACACCGGGGAGCTGTTTTTT. It codes for CASSQDFFPDTGELFF.

CDR3 residues: CASSITPQWMGQYF. DNA for the CDR3: TGTGCCAGTAGTATTACCCCGCAGTGGATGGGGCAGTATTTT. The V and J genes are TRBV19 and TRBJ2-3, with D uncertain. CDR3 length equals 14 residues. The germline V gene has CDR1 LNHDA and CDR2 SQIVND (reference sequence). V lost 3 bases and J 11 bases, leaving 18 bases between the germline ends.

This clone was seen only once. This rearrangement joins TRBV5-1 to TRBJ1-1; TRBD1 matches 10 bases. CDR1 and CDR2 from the germline V gene are SGHRS and YFSETQ. V lost 4 bases, J lost 7 bases, and 7 bases stayed unmatched. The CDR3 is made up of 14 amino acids. The CDR3, as DNA: TGCGCCAGCAGCGCCGGGACAGGGGTTCTTGAAGCTTTCTTT. It encodes CASSAGTGVLEAFF.

This chain links TRBV18 with TRBJ1-2; TRBD1 agrees at 8 bases. After removal of 5 bases from V and 1 base from J, the junction contained 12 bases not matched to a gene. Germline-derived CDR1 and CDR2 are KGHSH and LQKENI. The CDR3 runs 17 residues. The CDR3 nucleotides read TGTGCCAGCTCAACGGGACAGGTCTACGCCCTTAACTATGGCTACACCTTC. Translation gives CASSTGQVYALNYGYTF.

The chain links TRBV29-1 to TRBJ2-1; perhaps TRBD1 as D (5 bases). The ends were cut back, 4 bases at V and 0 bases at J, with 10 bases in the middle. The CDR3 sequence is 14 residues long. Germline values: CDR1 SQVTM, CDR2 ANQGSEA. CDR3 DNA sequence: TGCAGCGTTGCCGGACACGGCTCCTACAATGAGCAGTTCTTC. It translates to CSVAGHGSYNEQFF.

The rearrangement links TRBV4-1 to TRBJ1-2, with a weak D call TRBD1 (6 bases). Germline V lookup: CDR1 MGHRA, CDR2 YSYEKL. This CDR3 has 16 amino acids. Between the trimmed V and J ends, which lost 3 bases and 8 bases, there was a span of 22 bases. CDR3 coding DNA: TGCGCCAGCAGCCAGGGCCGGGGGCCCATAGTGAGCGGCTACACCTTC. Encoded protein: CASSQGRGPIVSGYTF.

The CDR3 sequence is CASARGAGELFF. The CDR3 bases are TGTGCCAGCGCCCGGGGGGCCGGGGAGCTGTTTTTT. This chain joins TRBV27 and TRBJ2-2; 7 bases align to TRBD2. The CDR3 has 12 residues. The junction had 3 bases not matched to a gene; V was cut back by 8 bases and J by 6 bases. CDR1 MNHEY and CDR2 SMNVEV come from the germline V gene (reference sequence).

The V gene is TRBV5-4, the J gene TRBJ2-7; TRBD1 is a possible D gene (6 bases). Trimming removed 2 bases at V and 0 bases at J, with 9 bases between. CDR3 size: 14 residues. Germline V gene sequence: CDR1 SGHNT, CDR2 YYREEE (reference sequence). The CDR3 spells CASSLRQVSYEQYF. CDR3 DNA sequence: TGTGCCAGCAGCTTACGACAGGTCTCCTACGAGCAGTACTTC. Complete variable domain (other parts from reference TRBV5-4 and TRBJ2-7): ETGVTQSPTHLIKTRGQQVTLRCSSQSGHNTVSWYQQALGQGPQFIFQYYREEENGRGNFPPRFSGLQFPNYSSELNVNALELDDSALYLCASSLRQVSYEQYFGPGTRLTVT.

The chain couples TRBV15 to TRBJ2-3; unclear D gene. Germline-derived CDR1 and CDR2 are LNHNV and YYDKDF (reference sequence). Trimming removed 5 bases at V and 0 bases at J, with 18 bases between. The CDR3 covers 17 residues. CDR3 loop: CATSPSDLGRSTDTQYF. For the CDR3, the DNA is TGTGCCACCAGCCCATCTGATCTAGGTAGGAGCACAGATACGCAGTATTTT. Full variable domain (rest looked up from reference TRBV15 and TRBJ2-3): DAMVIQNPRYQVTQFGKPVTLSCSQTLNHNVMYWYQQKSSQAPKLLFHYYDKDFNNEADTPDNFQSRRPNTSFCFLDIRSPGLGDTAMYLCATSPSDLGRSTDTQYFGPGTRLTVL.

This rearrangement joins TRBV7-8 to TRBJ2-7, with a possible D match to TRBD2 (5 bases). Per the germline V gene, CDR1 is SGHVS and CDR2 is FQNEAQ. The V end lost 5 bases, the J end lost 0 bases, and 11 bases lay between the germline ends. CDR3 length: 14 amino acids. The CDR3 loop is CASSHREISYEQYF. The CDR3 coding sequence is TGTGCCAGCAGCCACCGGGAAATCTCCTACGAGCAGTACTTC.

This clone showed up just once. This sequence joins TRBV7-9 and TRBJ2-3; 7 bases are a match to TRBD2. This CDR3 has 16 residues. With V trimmed by 1 base and J by 2 bases, 6 bases remained unmatched. Per germline, CDR1 SEHNR and CDR2 FQNEAQ (reference sequence). The CDR3 spells CASSLGDYVLTDTQYF. The CDR3 region has the DNA TGTGCCAGCAGCTTAGGGGACTACGTACTCACAGATACGCAGTATTTT.

The rearrangement links TRBV5-5 to TRBJ2-1, with no clear D. In germline, CDR1 is SGHKS, CDR2 YYEKEE (reference sequence). V was cut by 3 bases and J by 2 bases, with 12 bases left in between. This CDR3 has 15 amino acids. The CDR3 DNA follows: TGTGCCAGCAGCTCAAAGGAAAAACCCTACAATGAGCAGTTCTTC. Amino acid sequence: CASSSKEKPYNEQFF.

The genes are TRBV7-9 and TRBJ2-5, with TRBD1 matching 7 bases. Per germline, CDR1 SEHNR and CDR2 FQNEAQ (reference sequence). This CDR3 has 12 amino acids. With 1 base clipped from V and 11 bases from J, the junction kept 4 bases outside the gene matches. CDR3 residues: CASSLDWDSQYF. The CDR3 nucleotides read TGTGCCAGCAGCTTAGATTGGGACAGTCAGTACTTC.

This clone was recorded only once. This chain joins TRBV5-6 and TRBJ2-7, with 10 nucleotides matching TRBD1. CDR3 length: 15 residues. In germline, CDR1 is SGHDT, CDR2 YYEEEE. V gave up 3 bases and J gave up 2 bases; unmatched junction bases: 5. CDR3 sequence: CASSSGTGVPYEQYF. Written as DNA, the CDR3 is TGTGCCAGCAGCTCTGGGACAGGGGTCCCCTACGAGCAGTACTTC.

The V gene is TRBV19, the J gene TRBJ2-7, with D tentatively TRBD2 (5 bases). The CDR3 has 14 amino acids. CDR1 is LNHDA, CDR2 SQIVND, per germline (reference sequence). V shed 7 bases and J shed 3 bases, with 16 bases lying between them. In nucleotides, the CDR3 is TGTGCCAGTAAACCCTTCGGGAAAAACTACGAGCAGTACTTC. Protein product: CASKPFGKNYEQYF.

The chain recombines TRBV10-3 with TRBJ2-1; D is uncertain. In germline, CDR1 is ENHRY, CDR2 SYGVKD. The CDR3 runs to 13 residues. Trimming took off 6 bases at V and 8 bases at J, with 14 bases between the two ends. The CDR3 coding sequence is TGTGCCATCAGCTCAGAGGAGTGGGATGAGCAGTTCTTC. Its protein is CAISSEEWDEQFF.

V is TRBV5-4 and J is TRBJ1-6, with 7 bases identical to TRBD1. CDR1 and CDR2 from the germline V gene are SGHNT and YYREEE (reference sequence). The CDR3 has 17 amino acids. The trim removed 4 bases at V and 0 bases at J, leaving 7 bases unmatched. DNA for the CDR3: TGTGCCAGCAGCCCGGGACAGCCTGTCTCCTATAATTCACCCCTCCACTTT. Its translation is CASSPGQPVSYNSPLHF.

The chain carries TRBV15 and TRBJ1-1, with D perhaps TRBD1 (6 bases). The germline gives CDR1 LNHNV, CDR2 YYDKDF (reference sequence). This CDR3 contains 15 residues. V shed 2 bases and J shed 3 bases, with 13 bases lying between them. The CDR3 DNA follows: TGTGCCACCAGCAGACCGGGACACGGATACACTGAAGCTTTCTTT. Translated: CATSRPGHGYTEAFF.

The chain links TRBV7-6 to TRBJ2-3, with D perhaps TRBD2 (6 bases). The ends were cut back, 1 base at V and 4 bases at J, with 6 bases in the middle. The CDR3 has 13 amino acids. Germline V gene lookup returns CDR1 SGHVS and CDR2 FNYEAQ. The CDR3 DNA reads as TGTGCCAGCAGCTTAGGGGGGGCAGATACGCAGTATTTT. This codes for CASSLGGADTQYF.

This rearrangement joins TRBV4-1 to TRBJ2-7; D remains ambiguous. V shed 10 bases and J shed 2 bases, with 12 bases lying between them. Germline-derived CDR1 and CDR2 are MGHRA and YSYEKL. This CDR3 is built from 12 residues. The DNA for the CDR3 is TGCGCCAACGGATGGGCCCCCTACGAGCAGTACTTC. Amino acid sequence: CANGWAPYEQYF.

This clone was detected only once. CDR3 amino acids: CASSLERGGYEQYF. In nucleotides, the CDR3 is TGTGCCAGCAGCTTAGAGCGGGGGGGCTACGAGCAGTACTTC. The chain links TRBV7-8 to TRBJ2-7, with 10 bases lining up with TRBD2. The germline V gene encodes CDR1 SGHVS and CDR2 FQNEAQ. The CDR3 contains 14 residues. With 1 base clipped from V and 3 bases from J, the junction kept 0 bases outside the gene matches.

In this sample, this clone turned up a few times. The rearrangement links TRBV7-9 to TRBJ1-6; D is unresolved. Trimming removed 4 bases from V and 8 bases from J, with 6 bases in between. The germline V gene has CDR1 SEHNR and CDR2 FQNEAQ (reference sequence). The CDR3 totals 12 residues. CDR3 sequence: CASSSLDSPLHF. In DNA, the CDR3 is TGTGCCAGCAGCTCGTTGGATTCACCCCTCCACTTT.